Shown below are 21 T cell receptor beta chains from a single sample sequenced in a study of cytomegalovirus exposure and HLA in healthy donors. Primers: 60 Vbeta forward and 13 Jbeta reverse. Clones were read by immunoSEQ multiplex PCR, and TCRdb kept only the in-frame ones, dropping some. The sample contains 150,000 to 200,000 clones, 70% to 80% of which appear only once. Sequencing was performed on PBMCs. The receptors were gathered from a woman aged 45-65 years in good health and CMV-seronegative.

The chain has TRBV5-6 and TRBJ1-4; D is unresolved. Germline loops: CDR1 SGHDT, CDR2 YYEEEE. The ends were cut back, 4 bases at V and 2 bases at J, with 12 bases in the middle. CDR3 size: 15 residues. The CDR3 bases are TGTGCCAGCAGCCCGTCAACCGGTACTAATGAAAAACTGTTTTTT. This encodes CASSPSTGTNEKLFF.

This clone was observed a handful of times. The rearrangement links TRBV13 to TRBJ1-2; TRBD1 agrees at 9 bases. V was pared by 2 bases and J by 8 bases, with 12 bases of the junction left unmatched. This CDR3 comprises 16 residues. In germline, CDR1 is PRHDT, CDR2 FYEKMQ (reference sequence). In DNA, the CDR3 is TGTGCCAGCAGCTTATATACGGGGACAGGGATGGGCGGCTACACCTTC. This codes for CASSLYTGTGMGGYTF. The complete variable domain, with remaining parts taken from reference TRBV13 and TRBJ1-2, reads AAGVIQSPRHLIKEKRETATLKCYPIPRHDTVYWYQQGPGQDPQFLISFYEKMQSDKGSIPDRFSAQQFSDYHSELNMSSLELGDSALYFCASSLYTGTGMGGYTFGSGTRLTVV.

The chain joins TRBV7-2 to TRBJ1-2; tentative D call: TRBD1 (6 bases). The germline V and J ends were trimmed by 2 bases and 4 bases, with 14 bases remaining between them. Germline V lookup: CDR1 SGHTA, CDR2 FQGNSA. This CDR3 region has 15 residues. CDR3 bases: TGTGCCAGCAGCTTAAGTCCGGACAGAAGCTATGGCTACACCTTC. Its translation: CASSLSPDRSYGYTF.

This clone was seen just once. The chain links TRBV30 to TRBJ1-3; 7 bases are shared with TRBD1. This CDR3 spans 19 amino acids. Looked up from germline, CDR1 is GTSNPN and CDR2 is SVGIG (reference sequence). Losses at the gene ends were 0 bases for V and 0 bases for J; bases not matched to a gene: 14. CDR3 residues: CAWSVPRQGGDSSGNTIYF. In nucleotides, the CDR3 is TGTGCCTGGAGTGTACCCAGGCAGGGGGGAGATAGCTCTGGAAACACCATATATTTT.

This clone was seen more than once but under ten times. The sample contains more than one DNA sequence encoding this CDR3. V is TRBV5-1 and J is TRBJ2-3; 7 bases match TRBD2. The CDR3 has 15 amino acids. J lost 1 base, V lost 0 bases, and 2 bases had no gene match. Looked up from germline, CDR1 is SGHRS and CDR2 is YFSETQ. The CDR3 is CASSLGLAGTDTQYF. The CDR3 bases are TGCGCCAGCAGCTTGGGGCTAGCGGGCACAGATACGCAGTATTTT. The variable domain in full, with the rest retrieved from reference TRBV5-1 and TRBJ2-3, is KAGVTQTPRYLIKTRGQQVTLSCSPISGHRSVSWYQQTPGQGLQFLFEYFSETQRNKGNFPGRFSGRQFSNSRSEMNVSTLELGDSALYLCASSLGLAGTDTQYFGPGTRLTVL.

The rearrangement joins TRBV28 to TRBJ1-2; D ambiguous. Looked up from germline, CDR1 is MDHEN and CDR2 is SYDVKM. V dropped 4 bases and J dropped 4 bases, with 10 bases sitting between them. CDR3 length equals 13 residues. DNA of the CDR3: TGTGCCAGCAGTTCCCTGATAGCCTATGGCTACACCTTC. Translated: CASSSLIAYGYTF.

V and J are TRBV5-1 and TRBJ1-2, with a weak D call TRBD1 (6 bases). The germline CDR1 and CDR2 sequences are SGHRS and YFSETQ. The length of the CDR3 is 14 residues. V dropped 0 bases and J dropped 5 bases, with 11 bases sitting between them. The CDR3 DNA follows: TGCGCCAGCAGCTTGGGAGACAGGCAATATGGCTACACCTTC. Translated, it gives CASSLGDRQYGYTF.

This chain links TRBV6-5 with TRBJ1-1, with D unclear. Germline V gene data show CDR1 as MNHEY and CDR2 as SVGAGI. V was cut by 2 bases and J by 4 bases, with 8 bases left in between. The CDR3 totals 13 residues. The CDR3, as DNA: TGTGCCAGCAGTTACAACTTAGCCACTGAAGCTTTCTTT. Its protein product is CASSYNLATEAFF.

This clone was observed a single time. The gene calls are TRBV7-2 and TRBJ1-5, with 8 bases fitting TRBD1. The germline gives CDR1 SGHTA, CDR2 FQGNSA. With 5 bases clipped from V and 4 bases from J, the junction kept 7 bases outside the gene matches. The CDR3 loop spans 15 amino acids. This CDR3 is CASSMGTGGNQPQHF. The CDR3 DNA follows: TGTGCCAGCAGCATGGGAACAGGGGGAAATCAGCCCCAGCATTTT.

Here the CDR3 reads CAWKTDRNTEAFF. CDR3 DNA sequence: TGTGCCTGGAAGACGGACAGAAACACTGAAGCTTTCTTT. The J gene is TRBJ1-1, the V gene TRBV30; tentative D call: TRBD1 (6 bases). CDR1 and CDR2 (germline): GTSNPN, SVGIG (reference sequence). The CDR3 contains 13 residues. Trimming left V 4 bases short and J 2 bases short, with 11 bases between.

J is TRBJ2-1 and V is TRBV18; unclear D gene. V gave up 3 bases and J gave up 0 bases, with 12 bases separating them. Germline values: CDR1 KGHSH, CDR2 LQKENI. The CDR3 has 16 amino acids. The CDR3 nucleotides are TGTGCCAGCTCACCCGGGTTGCGTACCTCCTACAATGAGCAGTTCTTC. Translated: CASSPGLRTSYNEQFF.

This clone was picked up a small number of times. CDR3 DNA: TGTGCCAGCAGCTTAATGATGGGACAGGGAGGCACTGAAGCTTTCTTT. It yields the protein CASSLMMGQGGTEAFF. The chain has TRBV7-2 and TRBJ1-1, with 9 nucleotides matching TRBD1. The CDR3 consists of 16 residues. The J segment lost 4 bases and the V segment lost 2 bases, leaving 8 bases of the junction unmatched. Germline assignment: CDR1 SGHTA and CDR2 FQGNSA.

The CDR3, as DNA: TGTGCCAGCAGCAGACAGGCGTCTAGCACAGATACGCAGTATTTT. Translation gives CASSRQASSTDTQYF. V gene TRBV9 combines with J gene TRBJ2-3; D possibly corresponds to TRBD1 (6 bases). The germline gives CDR1 SGDLS, CDR2 YYNGEE. The CDR3 consists of 15 residues. The V and J ends lost 4 bases and 0 bases respectively, with 12 bases between them.

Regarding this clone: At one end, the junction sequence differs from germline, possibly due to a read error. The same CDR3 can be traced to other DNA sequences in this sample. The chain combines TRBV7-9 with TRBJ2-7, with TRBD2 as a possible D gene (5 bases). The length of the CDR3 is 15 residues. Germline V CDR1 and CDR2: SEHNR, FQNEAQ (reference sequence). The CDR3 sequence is CASSHPAGEAYEQYF. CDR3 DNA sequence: TGTGCCAGCAGCCACCCGGCCGGGGAAGCCTACGAGCAATACTTC. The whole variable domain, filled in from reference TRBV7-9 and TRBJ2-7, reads DTGVSQNPRHKITKRGQNVTFRCDPISEHNRLYWYRQTLGQGPEFLTYFQNEAQLEKSRLLSDRFSAERPKGSFSTLEIQRTEQGDSAMYLCASSHPAGEAYEQYFGPGTRLTVT.

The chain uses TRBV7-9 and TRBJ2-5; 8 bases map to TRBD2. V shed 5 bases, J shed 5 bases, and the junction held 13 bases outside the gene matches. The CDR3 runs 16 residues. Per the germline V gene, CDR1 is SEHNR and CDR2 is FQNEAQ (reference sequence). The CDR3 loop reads CASSRIRTGGAETQYF. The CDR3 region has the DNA TGTGCCAGCAGCCGAATCCGGACGGGGGGGGCGGAGACCCAGTACTTC.

CDR3 in amino acids: CASSSRSGGATDTQYF. The DNA for the CDR3 is TGTGCCAGCAGTTCCCGCAGCGGGGGGGCGACAGATACGCAGTATTTT. V and J are TRBV7-2 and TRBJ2-3; TRBD2 matches at 10 bases. CDR1 and CDR2 (germline): SGHTA, FQGNSA. The junction had 9 bases not matched to a gene; V was cut back by 6 bases and J by 3 bases. The CDR3 extends over 16 amino acids.

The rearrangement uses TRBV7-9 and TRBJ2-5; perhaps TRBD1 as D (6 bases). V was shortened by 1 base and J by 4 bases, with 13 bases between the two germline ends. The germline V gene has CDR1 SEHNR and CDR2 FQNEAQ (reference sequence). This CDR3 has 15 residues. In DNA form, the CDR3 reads TGTGCCAGCAGCTTAGGGGGGCCCACGGGAGAGACCCAGTACTTC. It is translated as CASSLGGPTGETQYF.

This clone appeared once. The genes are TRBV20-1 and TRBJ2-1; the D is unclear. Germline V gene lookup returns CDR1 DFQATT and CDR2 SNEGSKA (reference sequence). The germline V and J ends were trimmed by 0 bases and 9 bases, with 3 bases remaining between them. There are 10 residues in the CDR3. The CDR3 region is CSARESEQFF. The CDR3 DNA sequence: TGCAGTGCTAGAGAGAGTGAGCAGTTCTTC.

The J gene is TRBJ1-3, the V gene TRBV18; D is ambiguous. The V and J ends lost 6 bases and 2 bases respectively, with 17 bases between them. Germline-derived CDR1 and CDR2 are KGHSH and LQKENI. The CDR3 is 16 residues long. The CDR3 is CASSTLRTETGNTIYF. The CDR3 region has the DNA TGTGCCAGCTCGACACTCCGGACTGAGACTGGAAACACCATATATTTT.

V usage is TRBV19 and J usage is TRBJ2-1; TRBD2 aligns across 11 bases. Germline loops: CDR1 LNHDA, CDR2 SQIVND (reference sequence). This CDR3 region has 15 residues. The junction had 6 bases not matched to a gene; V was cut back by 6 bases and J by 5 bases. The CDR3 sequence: CASRHSGRGHNEQFF. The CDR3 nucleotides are TGTGCCAGTAGACATAGCGGGAGGGGCCACAATGAGCAGTTCTTC.

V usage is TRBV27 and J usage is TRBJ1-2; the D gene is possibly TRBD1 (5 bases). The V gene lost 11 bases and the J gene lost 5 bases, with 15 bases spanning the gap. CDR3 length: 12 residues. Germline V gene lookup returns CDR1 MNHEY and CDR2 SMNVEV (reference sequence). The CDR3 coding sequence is TGTGCCCCGGGACGGGGGGGATATGGCTACACCTTC. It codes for CAPGRGGYGYTF.